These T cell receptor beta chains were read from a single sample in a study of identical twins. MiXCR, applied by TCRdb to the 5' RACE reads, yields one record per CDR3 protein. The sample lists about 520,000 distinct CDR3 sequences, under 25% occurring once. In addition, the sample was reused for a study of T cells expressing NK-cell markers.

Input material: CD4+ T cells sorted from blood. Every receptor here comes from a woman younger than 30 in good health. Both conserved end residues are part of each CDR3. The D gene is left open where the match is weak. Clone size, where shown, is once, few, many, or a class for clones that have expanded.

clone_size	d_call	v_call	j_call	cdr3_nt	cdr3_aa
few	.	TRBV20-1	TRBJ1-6	TGCAGTGCCACGGGGCCCGGTTCCCCGATTTCACCCCTCCACTTT	CSATGPGSPISPLHF
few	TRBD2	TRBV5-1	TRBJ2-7	TGCGCCAGCCAACAAGACAGGGGACTAGCGGGGGACCTCTACGAGCAGTACTTC	CASQQDRGLAGDLYEQYF
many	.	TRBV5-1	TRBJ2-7	TGCGCCAGCAGCCCAGTCACAGACTACGAGCAGTACTTC	CASSPVTDYEQYF
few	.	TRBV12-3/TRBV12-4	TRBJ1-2	TGTGCCAGCACGTCCGCTACAGCGAGGGCCTACACCTTC	CASTSATARAYTF
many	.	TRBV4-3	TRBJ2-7	TGCGCCAGCAGCCCGACCTATTACGGGCTATATGGGCAGTACTTC	CASSPTYYGLYGQYF
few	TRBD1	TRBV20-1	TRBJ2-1	TGCAGTGCCCAGGCCGGGACAGGGAATGTGAATGAGCAGTTCTTC	CSAQAGTGNVNEQFF
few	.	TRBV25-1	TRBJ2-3	TGTGCCAGCAGGGGTGGGGATACGCAGTATTTT	CASRGGDTQYF
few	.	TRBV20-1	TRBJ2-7	TGCAGTATTGGATCAGTCGAGCAGTACTTC	CSIGSVEQYF
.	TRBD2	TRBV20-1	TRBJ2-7	TGCAGTGCTAGGGCGGGAGCCCTCTACGAGCAGTACTTC	CSARAGALYEQYF
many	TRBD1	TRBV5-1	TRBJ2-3	TGCGCCAGCGGGACAGGGTTCCTCACAGATACGCAGTATTTT	CASGTGFLTDTQYF
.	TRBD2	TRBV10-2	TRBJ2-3	TGCGCCAGCACCAAGCGGGAGGGAACAGATACGCAGTATTTT	CASTKREGTDTQYF
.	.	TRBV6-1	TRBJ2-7	TGTGCCAGCAGACAGCAGGGCAACCACGAGCAGTACTTC	CASRQQGNHEQYF
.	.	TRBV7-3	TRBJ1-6	TGTGCCAGCAGCTTATTAGGGCTGGATAGTAATTCACCCCTCCACTTT	CASSLLGLDSNSPLHF
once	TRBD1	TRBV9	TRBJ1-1	TGTGCCAGCAGCCCTGGACAGGGACACACTGAAGCTTTCTTT	CASSPGQGHTEAFF
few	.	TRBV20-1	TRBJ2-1	TGCAGTGGACTACGCGGGGGCAACCAGTTCTTC	CSGLRGGNQFF
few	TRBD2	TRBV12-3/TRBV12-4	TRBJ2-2	TGTGCCAGCAGTTTGTACCTAGCGGCCGGGGAGCTGTTTTTT	CASSLYLAAGELFF
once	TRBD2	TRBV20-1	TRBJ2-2	TGCAGTGCTAAGGGACTAGCGGGGGGATCGAACACCGGGGAGCTGTTTTTT	CSAKGLAGGSNTGELFF
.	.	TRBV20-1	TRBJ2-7	TGCAGTGCTAGATCGGCTTCTACCTACGAGCAGTACTTC	CSARSASTYEQYF
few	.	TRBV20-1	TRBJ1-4	TGCAGTGCGAGACAGCCTAATGAAAAACTGTTTTTT	CSARQPNEKLFF
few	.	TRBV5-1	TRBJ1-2	TGCGCCAGCAGCATCGGGGCCGGAAGAGTGGGCTACACCTTC	CASSIGAGRVGYTF
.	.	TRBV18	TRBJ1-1	TGTGCCAGTCTAATCAGGGTGAACACTGAAGCTTTCTTT	CASLIRVNTEAFF
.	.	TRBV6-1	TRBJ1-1	TGTGCCAGCAAGTGGTACAGGGTAAGCACTGAAGCTTTCTTT	CASKWYRVSTEAFF
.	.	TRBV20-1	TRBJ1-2	TGCAGTGCTAGAGATAACCTAATCTATGGCTACACCTTC	CSARDNLIYGYTF
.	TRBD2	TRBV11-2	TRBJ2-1	TGTGCCAGCAGCCCCCCTCGGCGGCTAGCGGGAGCGTACAATGAGCAGTTCTTC	CASSPPRRLAGAYNEQFF
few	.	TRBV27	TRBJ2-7	TGTGCCAGCAGTTTATCCTCTGGAAAGCAGTACTTC	CASSLSSGKQYF
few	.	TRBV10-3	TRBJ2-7	TGTGCCATCAGTGAGAAGGGATACGAGCAGTACTTC	CAISEKGYEQYF
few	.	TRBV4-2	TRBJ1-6	TGTGCCAGCACCCCAGGGCAGAACTCACCCCTCCACTTT	CASTPGQNSPLHF
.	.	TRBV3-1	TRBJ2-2	TGTGCCTGCGGGCCACTGCGTGGGAACACCGGGGAGCTGTTTTTT	CACGPLRGNTGELFF
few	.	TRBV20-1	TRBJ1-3	TGCAGTGCTAGAGATCGGGGGACTCGAAACACCATATATTTT	CSARDRGTRNTIYF
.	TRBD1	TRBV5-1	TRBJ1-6	TGCGCCAGCAGCTTAGAAGCCGGGACAGGGTCTTCACCCCTCCACTTT	CASSLEAGTGSSPLHF
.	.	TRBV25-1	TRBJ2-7	TGTGCCAGCAGCAACCAGGGAATCTCCTACGAGCAGTACTTC	CASSNQGISYEQYF
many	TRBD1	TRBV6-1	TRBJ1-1	TGTGCCAGCCTGCGGACAGGGGGAACTGAAGCTTTCTTT	CASLRTGGTEAFF
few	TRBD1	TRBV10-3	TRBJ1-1	TGTGCCATCAGTGACGGGACAGGGGAGGGTGAAGCTTTCTTT	CAISDGTGEGEAFF
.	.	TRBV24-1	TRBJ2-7	TGTGCCACCAGTGATACTTTCGGGATCGAGCAGTACTTC	CATSDTFGIEQYF
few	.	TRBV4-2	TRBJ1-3	TGTGCCAGCAGCCAAGAGGTAATAGGGTCCAATTCTGGAAACACCATATATTTT	CASSQEVIGSNSGNTIYF
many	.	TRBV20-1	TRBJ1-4	TGCAGTGCTAGAGATCCTAATGAAAAACTGTTTTTT	CSARDPNEKLFF
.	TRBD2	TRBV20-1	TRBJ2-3	TGCAGTGCTAGTGCAGCGGGAGGCCACACAGATACGCAGTATTTT	CSASAAGGHTDTQYF
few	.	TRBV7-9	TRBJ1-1	TGTGCCAGCACCCGAGGCCAGAACACTGAAGCTTTCTTT	CASTRGQNTEAFF
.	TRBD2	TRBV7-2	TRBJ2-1	TGTGCCAGCAGCTTAGGGGGGGGGACGGTCTACAATGAGCAGTTCTTC	CASSLGGGTVYNEQFF
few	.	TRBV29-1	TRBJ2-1	TGCAGCGTTGAAGGGGACGGGACGCCTGGGGAGCAGTTCTTC	CSVEGDGTPGEQFF
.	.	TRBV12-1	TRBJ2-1	TGTGCCAGCAGCTTTGAGCCGGGGAGGAGGGGAGAGCAGTTCTTC	CASSFEPGRRGEQFF
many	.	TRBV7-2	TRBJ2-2	TGTGCCAGCCGAAGATCCGGGGAGCTGTTTTTT	CASRRSGELFF
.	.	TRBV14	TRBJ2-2	TGTGCCAGCAGCCAATACCTGGCCGGGGAGCTGTTTTTT	CASSQYLAGELFF
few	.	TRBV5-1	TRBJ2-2	TGCGCCAGCAAGGCCTCTCTCGGGGAGCTGTTTTTT	CASKASLGELFF
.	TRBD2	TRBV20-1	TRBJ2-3	TGCAGTGCTAGACAAGCGGGAGGGCCAGATACGCAGTATTTT	CSARQAGGPDTQYF
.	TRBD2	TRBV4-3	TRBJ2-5	TGCGCCAGCAGCCACTGGGGTGCTAGCGGGAGGGAGACCCAGTACTTC	CASSHWGASGRETQYF
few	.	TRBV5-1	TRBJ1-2	TGCGCCAGCAGGATGGTGGGACTGACCTATGGCTACACCTTC	CASRMVGLTYGYTF
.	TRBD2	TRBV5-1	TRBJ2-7	TGCGCCAGCAGCTTGGCCACACTAGCGGGTACAAGCAAGCAGTACTTC	CASSLATLAGTSKQYF
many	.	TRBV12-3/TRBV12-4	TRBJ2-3	TGTGCCAGCAGTTCCCGGGACAATGGAGATACGCAGTATTTT	CASSSRDNGDTQYF
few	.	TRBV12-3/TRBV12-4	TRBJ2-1	TGTGCCAGCAGTTTGAATCATGGGCAGGGGAGAGATGAGCAGTTCTTC	CASSLNHGQGRDEQFF
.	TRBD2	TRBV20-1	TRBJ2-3	TGCAGTGCTCAAGCTAGCGGGAGTCCGGCAGATACGCAGTATTTT	CSAQASGSPADTQYF
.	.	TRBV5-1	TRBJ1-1	TGCGCCAGCACAAAAGCCTTGAACACTGAAGCTTTCTTT	CASTKALNTEAFF
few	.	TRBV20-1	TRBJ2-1	TGCAGTGCTCAAATGGGCCGGGAAAATGAGCAGTTCTTC	CSAQMGRENEQFF
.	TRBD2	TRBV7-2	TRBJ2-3	TGTGCCAGCAGCTTAGCGCTCGGCGGGAGAGGGGCAGATACGCAGTATTTT	CASSLALGGRGADTQYF